This T cell receptor (beta chain) derives from a study of patients and donors after allogeneic stem cell transplantation. Trimming removed 2 bases at V and 4 bases at J, with 8 bases between. From germline, CDR1 is SQVTM and CDR2 ANQGSEA. This CDR3 comprises 12 residues. TCRdb used MiXCR to reprocess the RT-PCR reads, holding one entry per CDR3 protein. The sample has about 150,000 distinct CDR3 sequences, about 36% seen once. The chain recombines TRBV29-1 with TRBJ1-2, with a possible D match to TRBD1 (5 bases). Sequencing was carried out using blood, either unsorted or a sorted T cell fraction (not recorded which). This receptor was identified in a human donor who was either an allogeneic HSCT recipient or a stem cell or donor lymphocyte infusion donor (not recorded which). It is not recorded whose cells these are; they may come from a transplant donor. In DNA form, the CDR3 reads TGCAGCGTTGAAATGGGGACCTATGGCTACACCTTC. Encoded protein: CSVEMGTYGYTF.